This entry concerns a single T cell receptor beta chain. Germline assignment: CDR1 SEHNR and CDR2 FQNEAQ (reference sequence). The V segment lost 2 bases and the J segment 5 bases; nucleotides outside the gene matches: 5. This CDR3 has 15 residues. The data were taken from a study of blood T cell repertoires in COVID-19. TCRdb keeps only in-frame clones here, not all; method: immunoSEQ multiplex PCR. The sample includes 95,000 to 110,000 clones, around 88% of them seen just once. The sequenced material came from peripheral blood. This TCR was sampled from a man between 45 and 60 years old with active or convalescent COVID-19. The chain recombines TRBV7-9 with TRBJ1-4, with TRBD1 matching over 7 bases. The CDR3 nucleotides read TGTGCCAGCAGCTTAAGGACAGGAGGGAATGAAAAACTGTTTTTT. Protein product: CASSLRTGGNEKLFF.